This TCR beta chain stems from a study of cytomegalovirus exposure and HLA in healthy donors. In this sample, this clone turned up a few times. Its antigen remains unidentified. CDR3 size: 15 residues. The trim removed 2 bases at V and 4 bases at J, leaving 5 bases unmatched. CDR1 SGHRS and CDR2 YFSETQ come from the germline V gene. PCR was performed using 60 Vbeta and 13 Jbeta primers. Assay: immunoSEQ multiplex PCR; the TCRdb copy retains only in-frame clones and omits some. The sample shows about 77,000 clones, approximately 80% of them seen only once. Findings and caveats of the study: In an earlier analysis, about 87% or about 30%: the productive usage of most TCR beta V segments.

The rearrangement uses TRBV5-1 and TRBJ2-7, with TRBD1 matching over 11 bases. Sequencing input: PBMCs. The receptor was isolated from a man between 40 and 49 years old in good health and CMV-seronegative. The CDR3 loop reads CASSLGQGAGYEQYF. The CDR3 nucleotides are TGCGCCAGCAGCTTAGGACAGGGGGCAGGATACGAGCAGTACTTC.